This entry is about one T cell receptor (beta chain). The data were taken from a study of blood T cell repertoires in COVID-19. Here immunoSEQ multiplex PCR was the method, and the copy in TCRdb shows in-frame clones only, minus some. The sample carries 200,000 to 300,000 clones, about 85% recorded once. The V gene's germline CDR1 is LNHDA and CDR2 SQIVND (reference sequence). The CDR3 consists of 15 residues. V lost 10 bases, J lost 0 bases, and 16 bases lay in between. This clonotype was sampled from a young man with active or convalescent COVID-19. The sequencing input was peripheral blood. V is TRBV19 and J is TRBJ2-1; the D gene is possibly TRBD1 (6 bases). The CDR3 here is CATSTGTTSYNEQFF. The CDR3 DNA is TGTGCCACGTCAACCGGGACAACCTCCTACAATGAGCAGTTCTTC.